The sequence of this TCR beta chain was determined in a study of shared clonotypes between healthy human individuals (dated by TCRdb to 2020 to 2022). About the full investigation: The cohort included a few men and a couple of women between 18 and 49 years of age. Leukapheresis yielded between about 0.9 and 8.9 billion PBMCs per donor. For each donor, CD4 naive and CD4 memory were each run on three plates, CD8 naive on two plates, and CD8 memory on one plate. To estimate repertoire size and how much clonotype sharing occurs between individuals, the study deeply sequenced the blood TCR repertoires of about 5 healthy adults. Different laboratories and diverse techniques were used to prepare libraries and sequence TCR repertoires, to increase sequencing depth and limit assay-specific biases.

The research as a whole found: Based on pairwise subsampling, the degree of clonotype sharing among donors was expected to be affected by sequencing depth. Because the study included only a small number of donors, the genetic and exposure-history diversity represented was limited. Naive subsets generally had larger estimated clonotype richness than memory subsets. Clonotypes shared by all four sorted-subset donors showed higher generation probabilities than non-shared clonotypes. Incomplete sequencing was indicated by rarefaction of sorted-subset datasets, despite the large sequencing depth. Across a few donors, 4.5% to 6.5% of naive CD4, roughly 3.5% of naive CD8, 2% to 2.5% of memory CD4, and approximately 0.4% of memory CD8 clonotypes were shared. Only blood was sampled, and tissue TCR repertoires likely differ from those in blood.

Using the deep immunoSEQ assay, multiplex PCR amplified TCR CDR3 regions from genomic DNA. Extracted genomic DNA from each cell subset was spread evenly across all wells of several immunoSEQ 96-well plates, with each plate serving as a replicate. Each replicate PCR for sorted subsets received 150 to 250 ng genomic DNA, equal to roughly 30,000 T cell genomes. Purified libraries were quantified with a Qubit 3.0 fluorometer, sized on a Bioanalyzer 2100, and re-quantified with the KAPA Library Quantification kit. Every immunoSEQ 96-well plate was sequenced on a dedicated single-read 150-cycle Illumina NextSeq 550 flow cell. On the authors' methods: Because the immunoSEQ output held only junctional sequences and lacked quality scores, the filtering could not match the filtering applied to full-length reads. Sequences were annotated with PyIR, a Python wrapper for IgBLAST v1.9, using IMGT germline references to assign V/J genes and CDR3. Any read was removed if the V/J assignment was weak (E-value above 1e-6), the CDR3 was missing, or the read contained stop codons, out-of-frame junctions, or ambiguous translated residues. V3J clonotypes were defined as sequences sharing the same inferred V gene, J gene, and CDR3 amino acid sequence. To compute the percentage overlap between repertoires, the number of shared unique clonotypes was divided by the size of the smaller repertoire. Repertoire richness was assessed with RTK rarefaction, the Chao1 estimator, and Recon v2.1 estimates of unobserved clonotypes. Generation probabilities for all TCRbeta clonotypes obtained by the gDNA method from a handful of donors were computed using OLGA. In its TCRdb copy, this immuneACCESS table keeps in-frame sequences only and misses some clones. Where compared with another copy, unresolved V genes explain less than half of these, and the others have no known cause. The DNA gave D and trimming, while V, J and clone size come from that table. This sample holds roughly 2.5 million clones; more than 90% were observed only once. The ten largest clones add up to more than 0.12% of the sample.

Healthy HIV-negative adults with no recently reported acute infections or vaccinations were included as donors. Every donor was a Caucasian adult living in Nashville, Tennessee, USA. CD4+ T cells were enriched through magnetic negative selection, after which naive cells were positively selected on CD45RA and the remaining negative fraction served as the memory subset. Blood was obtained by leukapheresis, after which PBMCs were separated by Ficoll-Histopaque density gradient centrifugation and cryopreserved in liquid nitrogen vapor phase. Analytical flow cytometry was used to check the purity and quantity of every magnetically sorted T cell population. Genomic DNA was isolated from each sorted fraction and quantified by UV absorbance on a Nanodrop 2000c. Worth noting for this clone: Its target antigen remains unknown. No qualities accompany the bases; no much larger clone lies one base away.

V drops 4 bases and J drops 2 bases, leaving 12 bases in between. The CDR3 holds 14 amino acids from the cysteine to the phenylalanine. Only the CDR3 DNA is retained, 42 bases long and in frame from the first base. CDR1 and CDR2 (MNHEY, SMNVEV) derive from the germline V gene (reference sequence). This chain joins TRBV27 to TRBJ2-7; perhaps TRBD2 is the D gene, with 7 bases matching. Sequencing input: naive CD4+ T cells sorted from blood. The cell subset or site label of this sample denotes: CD45RA+ positively selected. The receptor was derived from a man younger than 30 in good health. The nucleotides are TGTGCCAGCAGTTCACGGGGGGCCACCTACGAGCAGTACTTC. It specifies CASSSRGATYEQYF.